This T cell receptor beta chain was sequenced in a study of T-cell memory formation after mild COVID-19 listed by TCRdb under 2021. A note on the overall study: TCR sequence clusters from the two donors were found to be largely donor specific. Longitudinal TCRalpha and TCRbeta repertoire sequencing tracked T-cell clones expanding and contracting after mild COVID-19 in a couple of donors. Two young, previously healthy adult volunteers made up the cohort, one male and one female. The paper as a whole reports these results and caveats: Contracting CD4+ clones turned up mainly in the CM and EM memory subsets, whereas EMRA was where CD8+ clones were enriched. Some responding clones were detected in pre-infection memory, which suggested that pre-existing cross-reactive memory T cells had joined the SARS-CoV-2 response. The second-wave clones that peaked on day 37 were not confirmed to be SARS-CoV-2 specific. Clones contracting from day 15 to 85 had balanced CD4/CD8 phenotypes, while a second wave expanding from day 15 to 37 was biased towards CD4+. Only a couple of mild cases were covered in the study, and larger cohorts including severe cases with pre-infection samples were considered necessary.

The germline V gene (reference sequence) yields LGHDT for CDR1 and YNNKEL for CDR2. The CDR3 sequence holds 18 residues, the cysteine and phenylalanine included. The retained sequence is limited to the CDR3, 54 bases, with the frame set at the first base. V is pruned by 3 bases and J by 4 bases, leaving 18 bases of the junction without a gene match. Ficoll-Paque density gradient centrifugation was used to isolate PBMCs. Concerning this clonotype itself: What this receptor recognizes is not known. Per-base qualities were not stored, and no clone one base away is much larger.

Sequencing was performed on an Illumina NovaSeq 6000. Using 5'RACE with constant-segment primers, TCRalpha and TCRbeta cDNA libraries were constructed, with sample barcodes and unique molecular identifiers added in the process. Trizol reagent was used to extract RNA from every sample. Libraries were amplified in two PCR steps, with a second sample barcode and Illumina TruSeq adapters added in the second step. Sequencing of libraries was performed on an Illumina NovaSeq with 2 x 150 bp paired-end reads. Concerning the study's data processing: Demultiplexing of reads and collapsing into UMI-guided consensus sequences were performed with migec v1.2.7. Using mixcr v2.1.11, the UMI consensuses were aligned to TRA and TRB V and J templates and assembled into clonotypes. Expanded or contracted clonotypes were those called significant by both edgeR and NoisET, with noise models trained on biological replicates. For edgeR calls, the cutoffs were a false discovery rate-adjusted p below 0.01 and a log2 fold-change threshold of 1. PCA with hierarchical clustering of max-normalized trajectories of the 1000 most abundant clonotypes was used as exploratory dynamics analysis. Separately sequenced CD4+ and CD8+ repertoires were used to assign a CD4 or CD8 phenotype to each responding clone. The raw public reads went through TCRdb reprocessing: fastp at Q25, MiXCR clone calling, in-frame beta chains kept. Here each entry gathers all rows of one CDR3 protein and keeps the most common genes and DNA. The V and J calls shown here were made by TCRdb, not taken from the authors' results. The table for this sample lists roughly 450,000 distinct CDR3 sequences; around a sixth of them were counted only once. The top ten constitute approximately 13% of the sample.

The receptor's source is an adult woman who had mild COVID-19 (a few samples of this study predate the infection). The sample titles of this study are shuffled in the database, so cell type and time point are left out; the donor was told from shared clones. The rearrangement joined TRBV3-1 to TRBJ2-7, with 7 junctional bases fitting TRBD2. The sample was PBMCs or a T cell subset sorted from them (not recorded which). Here is the DNA: TGTGCCAGCAGCCAGTTTCCGGCGGCGGGGGAGGGCTTTTACGAGCAGTACTTC. The encoded protein is CASSQFPAAGEGFYEQYF.